A single sample is the source of the 27 T cell receptor beta chains below, sequenced in a study of blood T cells in healthy people across ages. The use of a sample-barcoded 5' primer and a J-beta primer mix characterized a second PCR of roughly 6 to 11 cycles. TCRdb re-called the 5' RACE reads with MiXCR, one entry per CDR3 protein. This sample has about 2 million distinct CDR3 sequences, with about 50% found just once. Sequencing was performed on blood. Receptors originate from a woman in her 40s in good health.

The gene calls are TRBV12-3 or TRBV12-4 and TRBJ2-7; D call uncertain. V gave up 6 bases and J gave up 10 bases, with 22 bases separating them. CDR3 length: 14 residues. Written as DNA, the CDR3 is TGTGCCAGCAGGGCGACTCCAACGAAGATGGCCCAGTACTTC. This sequence encodes CASRATPTKMAQYF.

The chain joins TRBV5-1 to TRBJ2-5; D uncertain. Gene TRBJ2-7 matches the end of the DNA better, so the J call may be wrong. CDR1 is SGHRS, CDR2 YFSETQ, per germline. This CDR3 is built from 12 residues. The CDR3 loop is CARLAQFHEQYF. The CDR3 DNA sequence: TGCGCCAGACTTGCACAGTTCCACGAGCAGTACTTC.

The sample holds a few counts of this clonotype. The chain has TRBV20-1 and TRBJ1-2; no clear D. V lost 2 bases and J lost 4, with 14 bases in between. The germline gives CDR1 DFQATT, CDR2 SNEGSKA (reference sequence). The CDR3 runs to 14 residues. CDR3 sequence: CSARYTRLGYGYTF. The CDR3 DNA is TGCAGTGCTAGATATACCCGCTTGGGCTATGGCTACACCTTC.

Comments on this clonotype: This may arise from a read error, as a much more abundant clone is one base away. CDR3 sequence (DNA): TGTGCCAGCAGCTTAGAGTACGATGAGCAGTTCTTC. It translates to CASSLEYDEQFF. The chain has TRBV7-2 and TRBJ2-1, with D unresolved. The CDR3 sequence is 12 residues long. V lost 1 base to trimming and J lost 8 bases, with 6 bases between them. Per the germline V gene, CDR1 is SGHTA and CDR2 is FQGNSA.

This rearrangement joins TRBV10-1 to TRBJ2-4; possibly TRBD2 for D (5 bases). The CDR3 length is 12 residues. Germline V gives CDR1 WNHNN, CDR2 SYGVQD (reference sequence). Trimming removed 3 bases at V and 7 bases at J, with 7 bases between. This chain's CDR3 is CASSDWRNIQYF. In DNA, the CDR3 is TGCGCCAGCAGTGATTGGAGGAACATTCAGTACTTC.

The V gene is TRBV4-1, the J gene TRBJ2-4, with D possibly called TRBD1 or TRBD2 (6 bases each). Germline V gene sequence: CDR1 MGHRA, CDR2 YSYEKL. Trimming left V 8 bases short and J 2 bases short, with 10 bases between. This CDR3 region has 13 residues. The CDR3 DNA follows: TGCGCCAGCCGGGGGCGGACCAAAAACATTCAGTACTTC. This gives the protein CASRGRTKNIQYF.

In its sample, this clonotype was seen once. V is TRBV24-1 and J is TRBJ2-2, with 7 bases aligning to TRBD1. J lost 6 bases, V lost 4 bases, and 7 bases had no gene match. CDR1 and CDR2 from the germline V gene are KGHDR and SFDVKD. This CDR3 has 15 amino acids. The CDR3 spells CATSDPGQAAGELFF. Written as DNA, the CDR3 is TGTGCCACCAGTGACCCTGGACAGGCGGCCGGGGAGCTGTTTTTT.

This chain joins TRBV29-1 and TRBJ1-4; possibly TRBD1 for D (6 bases). The CDR3 is 14 residues long. Germline V gene sequence: CDR1 SQVTM, CDR2 ANQGSEA. Trimming took off 6 bases at V and 8 bases at J, with 19 bases between the two ends. The CDR3 region is CSVGNGGAGEKLFF. DNA for the CDR3: TGCAGCGTCGGCAATGGGGGGGCAGGCGAAAAACTGTTTTTT.

The genes are TRBV27 and TRBJ1-2, with D unresolved. The V and J ends lost 4 bases and 0 bases respectively, with 6 bases between them. Germline V CDR1 and CDR2: MNHEY, SMNVEV (reference sequence). The CDR3 loop spans 13 amino acids. The CDR3 region is CASSSGTNYGYTF. The CDR3 DNA reads TGTGCCAGCAGTTCCGGGACTAACTATGGCTACACCTTC.

In this sample, this clonotype turned up a few times. The CDR3 sequence: CSAHSRTSGTDTQYF. The DNA for the CDR3 is TGCAGTGCACATTCCCGGACTAGCGGCACAGATACGCAGTATTTT. The chain joins TRBV20-1 to TRBJ2-3; 9 positions agree with TRBD2. The length of the CDR3 is 15 residues. CDR1 is DFQATT and CDR2 is SNEGSKA in the germline V gene (reference sequence). The trim removed 6 bases at V and 1 base at J, leaving 8 bases unmatched.

CDR3 in amino acids: CATSDNRAYEQYF. CDR3 sequence (DNA): TGTGCCACCAGTGATAACAGAGCCTACGAGCAGTACTTC. The chain carries TRBV24-1 and TRBJ2-7; D ambiguous. Per the germline V gene, CDR1 is KGHDR and CDR2 is SFDVKD. V lost 3 bases and J lost 2, with 7 bases in between. The CDR3 spans 13 residues.

The chain employs TRBV3-1 and TRBJ2-7, with TRBD2 matching over 9 bases. Trimming removed 1 base from V and 3 bases from J; junction bases left unmatched: 4. The CDR3 loop spans 15 amino acids. Germline CDR1 reads LGHDT; CDR2 reads YNNKEL (reference sequence). This CDR3 is CASSQGLAALYEQYF. CDR3 nucleotide sequence: TGTGCCAGCAGCCAAGGACTAGCGGCCCTCTACGAGCAGTACTTC.

This clonotype was detected a few times. The V call is TRBV12-3 or TRBV12-4, the J call TRBJ2-1; 13 nucleotides line up with TRBD2. The CDR3 is 19 residues long. Trimming cost V 5 bases and J 0 bases; bases outside gene matches: 10. CDR3 in DNA: TGTGCCAGCAGTCCCCCCGGACTAGCGGGGGCCAGCTCCTACAATGAGCAGTTCTTC. This gives the protein CASSPPGLAGASSYNEQFF.

This clonotype was observed a handful of times. This chain links TRBV25-1 with TRBJ2-7; D is possibly TRBD1 (6 bases). CDR3 length equals 13 residues. Germline assignment: CDR1 MGHDK and CDR2 SYGVNS. V dropped 4 bases and J dropped 1 base, with 8 bases sitting between them. The CDR3 nucleotides are TGTGCCAGCAGTGGGACAGAGTCCTACGAGCAGTACTTC. This translates into CASSGTESYEQYF.

V usage is TRBV2 and J usage is TRBJ2-7, with D unresolved. The CDR3 contains 12 residues. Germline V lookup: CDR1 SNHLY, CDR2 FYNNEI. V was pared by 6 bases and J by 7 bases, with 13 bases between. The DNA of the CDR3 is TGTGCCAGCAGCAGTAATAACAATGAGCAGTACTTC. This sequence encodes CASSSNNNEQYF. Full variable domain (outside the CDR3, taken from reference TRBV2 and TRBJ2-7): EPEVTQTPSHQVTQMGQEVILRCVPISNHLYFYWYRQILGQKVEFLVSFYNNEISEKSEIFDDQFSVERPDGSNFTLKIRSTKLEDSAMYFCASSSNNNEQYFGPGTRLTVT.

The chain is built from TRBV6-5 and TRBJ2-7; D is perhaps TRBD1 or TRBD2 (5 bases each). The CDR3 is 13 amino acids. Germline V lookup: CDR1 MNHEY, CDR2 SVGAGI. Trimming pared 10 bases from V and 2 bases from J, leaving 15 bases between. The CDR3 protein is CAKNGAVPYEQYF. The CDR3 DNA reads TGTGCCAAAAACGGGGCGGTTCCCTACGAGCAGTACTTC.

This rearrangement joins TRBV24-1 to TRBJ2-5; TRBD1 might be the D (6 bases). The germline gives CDR1 KGHDR, CDR2 SFDVKD. The CDR3 runs to 13 residues. V was trimmed by 9 bases and J by 5 bases, leaving 15 bases between them. The CDR3 is CATAGTGHETQYF. Written as DNA, the CDR3 is TGTGCCACCGCCGGTACGGGACATGAGACCCAGTACTTC.

This clonotype was seen once. The chain is built from TRBV7-2 and TRBJ1-2, with D possibly TRBD1 on 6 matching bases. The CDR3 has 15 amino acids. Germline assignment: CDR1 SGHTA and CDR2 FQGNSA. Trimming stripped 5 bases from V and 2 bases from J, with 15 bases between. CDR3 sequence reads: CASSPLQGSNYGYTF. The CDR3 DNA reads TGTGCCAGCAGCCCACTACAGGGAAGCAACTATGGCTACACCTTC.

The genes are TRBV29-1 and TRBJ1-2; no clear D. The CDR3 is 10 residues long. CDR1 is SQVTM, CDR2 ANQGSEA, per germline. Trimming cost V 6 bases and J 4 bases, with 6 bases left between them. CDR3 sequence: CSVLGYGYTF. Here the CDR3 DNA reads TGCAGCGTCCTAGGCTATGGCTACACCTTC.

The rearrangement uses TRBV11-2 and TRBJ2-1; D may be TRBD2 (5 bases). V lost 7 bases to trimming and J lost 7 bases, with 14 bases between them. Germline values: CDR1 SGHAT, CDR2 FQNNGV. The CDR3 length is 13 residues. CDR3: CASNLFGKNEQFF. The CDR3 nucleotides are TGTGCCAGCAACCTATTCGGGAAGAATGAGCAGTTCTTC. Supplemented by reference TRBV11-2 and TRBJ2-1, the full variable domain reads EAGVAQSPRYKIIEKRQSVAFWCNPISGHATLYWYQQILGQGPKLLIQFQNNGVVDDSQLPKDRFSAERLKGVDSTLKIQPAKLEDSAVYLCASNLFGKNEQFFGPGTRLTVL.

CDR3 residues: CASSLGGGSRVALDEQYF. The CDR3 DNA is TGTGCCAGCAGCTTGGGTGGCGGGAGTCGAGTAGCCTTGGACGAGCAGTACTTC. The chain joins TRBV5-4 to TRBJ2-5; 7 bases line up with TRBD2. The J call is doubtful: the DNA matches TRBJ2-7 better. This CDR3 comprises 18 residues. Germline V lookup: CDR1 SGHNT, CDR2 YYREEE (reference sequence).

In the case of this clonotype: A junction boundary mismatches the germline segment, possibly from a read error. The chain carries TRBV7-9 and TRBJ2-5; D gene uncertain. Germline lookup yields CDR1 SEHNR and CDR2 FQNEAQ (reference sequence). The CDR3 length is 13 residues. The DNA of the CDR3 is TGTGCCAGCGGCTTAAGAGAGGTCGAGACCCAGTACTTC. Amino acids: CASGLREVETQYF.

V usage is TRBV12-3 or TRBV12-4 and J usage is TRBJ1-6; possible D gene TRBD1, 6 bases. V lost 4 bases and J lost 10, with 17 bases in between. The CDR3 length is 15 residues. CDR3 DNA: TGTGCCAGCAGTTCCAGGACAGCCTTGGGATCACCCCTCCACTTT. Residues: CASSSRTALGSPLHF.

This CDR3 reads CSAPGQFAYEQYF. CDR3 DNA: TGCAGTGCTCCTGGACAGTTCGCCTACGAGCAGTACTTC. The chain couples TRBV20-1 to TRBJ2-7, with a weak D call TRBD1 (6 bases). The CDR3 covers 13 residues. Germline V CDR1 and CDR2: DFQATT, SNEGSKA (reference sequence). Trimming removed 5 bases from V and 2 bases from J, with 13 bases in between.

This sequence joins TRBV29-1 and TRBJ2-1; D is unresolved. The V and J ends lost 7 bases and 3 bases respectively, with 13 bases between them. The CDR3 spans 13 residues. Germline CDR1 is SQVTM and CDR2 is ANQGSEA. The chain's CDR3 is CSAPVYRYNEQFF. The CDR3 bases are TGCAGCGCCCCTGTTTACCGCTACAATGAGCAGTTCTTC.

V and J are TRBV4-1 and TRBJ2-7; D tentatively reads TRBD1 or TRBD2 (5 bases each). TRBJ2-5 explains the end of the DNA better; the J call may be wrong. Germline values: CDR1 MGHRA, CDR2 YSYEKL. CDR3 length: 15 residues. The CDR3 region is CASSPRDLQEETQYF. DNA for the CDR3: TGCGCCAGCAGCCCCCGGGACCTCCAAGAAGAGACCCAGTACTTC.

The table lists this clonotype with a few counts. J is TRBJ2-5 and V is TRBV4-2; TRBD2 aligns across 8 bases. Germline trimming cut 0 bases from V and 1 base from J; bases unmatched to any gene: 10. The CDR3 runs to 18 residues. Germline CDR1 and CDR2: LGHNA and YNFKEQ. CDR3 protein: CASSQEVQAGGLQETQYF. For the CDR3, the DNA is TGTGCCAGCAGCCAAGAAGTTCAGGCGGGGGGTCTCCAAGAGACCCAGTACTTC.